This T cell receptor (beta chain) was retrieved from a study of blood T cell repertoires in COVID-19. Study-wide context: Whether acute or convalescent, the COVID-19 samples came from the United States, Italy and Spain. The cDNA or gDNA used as material had been derived from T cells, B-cell-depleted T cells, or PBMCs.

Trimming cost V 1 base and J 0 bases; bases outside gene matches: 8. Germline loops: CDR1 LGHDT, CDR2 YNNKEL (reference sequence). The CDR3 loop spans 19 amino acids. The authors' processing: Amplifying reference gene primers gave estimates of nucleated cell counts. Clones were read by immunoSEQ multiplex PCR, and TCRdb kept only the in-frame ones, dropping some. V and J calls and clone size are given by that table; D and trimming were obtained from the DNA. The sample has roughly 120,000 clones, roughly 85% seen once. V is TRBV3-1 (or the pseudogene TRBV3-2) and J is TRBJ2-3, with TRBD2 identical over 12 bases. Sequenced input: peripheral blood. The TCR comes from a man in his thirties or forties with acute or convalescent COVID-19. CDR3 coding DNA: TGTGCCAGCAGCCAAGGTCTGGGTCTAGCGGGAGGGAGCACAGATACGCAGTATTTT. It is translated as CASSQGLGLAGGSTDTQYF.